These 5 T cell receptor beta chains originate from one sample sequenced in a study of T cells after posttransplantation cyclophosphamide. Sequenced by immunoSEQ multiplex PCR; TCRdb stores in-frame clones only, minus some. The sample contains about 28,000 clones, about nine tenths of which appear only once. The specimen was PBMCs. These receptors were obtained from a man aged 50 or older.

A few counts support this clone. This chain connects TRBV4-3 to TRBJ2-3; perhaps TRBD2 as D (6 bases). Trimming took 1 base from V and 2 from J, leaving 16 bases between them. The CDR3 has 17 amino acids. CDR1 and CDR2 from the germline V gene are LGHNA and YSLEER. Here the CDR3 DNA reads TGCGCCAGCAGCCAAGGAGCGACTAGTCGGAACACAGATACGCAGTATTTT. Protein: CASSQGATSRNTDTQYF.

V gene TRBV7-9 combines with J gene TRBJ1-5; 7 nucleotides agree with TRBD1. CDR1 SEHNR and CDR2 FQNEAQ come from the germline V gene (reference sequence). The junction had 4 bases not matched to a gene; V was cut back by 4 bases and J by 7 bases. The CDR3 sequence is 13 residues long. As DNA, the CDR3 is TGTGCCAGCAGCTGGGGGACAGCACAGCCCCAGCATTTT. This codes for CASSWGTAQPQHF.

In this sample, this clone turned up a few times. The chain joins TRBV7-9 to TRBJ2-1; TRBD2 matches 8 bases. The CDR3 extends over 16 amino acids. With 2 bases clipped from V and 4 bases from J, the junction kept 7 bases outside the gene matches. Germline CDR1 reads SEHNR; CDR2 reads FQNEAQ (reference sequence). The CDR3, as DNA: TGTGCCAGCAGCTTAACGGGACTAGAGATTTACAATGAGCAGTTCTTC. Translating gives CASSLTGLEIYNEQFF.

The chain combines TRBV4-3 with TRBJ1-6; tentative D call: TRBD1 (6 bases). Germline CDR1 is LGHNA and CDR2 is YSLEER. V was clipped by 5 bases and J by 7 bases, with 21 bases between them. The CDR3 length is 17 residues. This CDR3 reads CASSTHQGSRANSPLHF. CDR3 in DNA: TGCGCCAGCAGCACCCATCAGGGGTCTAGAGCAAATTCACCCCTCCACTTT.

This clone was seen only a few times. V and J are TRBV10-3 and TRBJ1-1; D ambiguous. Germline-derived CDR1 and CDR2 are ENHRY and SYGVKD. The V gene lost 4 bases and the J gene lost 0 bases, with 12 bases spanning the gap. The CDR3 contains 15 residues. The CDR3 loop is CAISAVPPMNTEAFF. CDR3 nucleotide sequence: TGTGCCATCAGTGCAGTCCCCCCGATGAACACTGAAGCTTTCTTT.